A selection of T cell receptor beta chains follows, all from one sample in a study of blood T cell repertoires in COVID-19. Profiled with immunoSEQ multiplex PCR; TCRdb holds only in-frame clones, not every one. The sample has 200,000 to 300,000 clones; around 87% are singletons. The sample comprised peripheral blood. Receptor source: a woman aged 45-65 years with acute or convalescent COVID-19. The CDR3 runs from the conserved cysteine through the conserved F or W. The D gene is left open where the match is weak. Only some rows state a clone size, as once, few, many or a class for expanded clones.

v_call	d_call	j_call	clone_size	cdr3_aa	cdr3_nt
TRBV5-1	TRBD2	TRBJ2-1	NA	CASSLGSASGRTNEQFF	TGCGCCAGCAGCTTGGGGTCGGCTAGCGGGAGGACCAATGAGCAGTTCTTC
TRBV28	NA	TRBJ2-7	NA	CASSLSQWYYEQYF	TGTGCCAGCAGTTTATCACAGTGGTACTACGAGCAGTACTTC
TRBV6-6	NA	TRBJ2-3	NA	CASSSRGGSRTDTQYF	TGTGCCAGCAGTTCCAGAGGGGGTAGCCGAACAGATACGCAGTATTTT
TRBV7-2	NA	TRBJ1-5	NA	CASSSRTPSNQPQHF	TGTGCCAGCAGCTCCCGGACACCTAGCAATCAGCCCCAGCATTTT
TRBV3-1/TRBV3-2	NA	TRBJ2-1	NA	CASSQIGTRDTPYNEQFF	TGTGCCAGCAGCCAGATTGGCACCCGGGACACCCCATACAATGAGCAGTTCTTC
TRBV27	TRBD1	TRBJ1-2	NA	CASSLGITGGGYGYTF	TGTGCCAGCAGTCTAGGTATAACAGGGGGCGGCTATGGCTACACCTTC
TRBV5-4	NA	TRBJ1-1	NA	CASSPHPGEGTEAFF	TGTGCCAGCAGCCCGCACCCCGGGGAGGGAACTGAAGCTTTCTTT
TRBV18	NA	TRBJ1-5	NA	CASSPPPGGSQPQHF	TGTGCCAGCTCACCTCCCCCCGGTGGTTCTCAGCCCCAGCATTTT
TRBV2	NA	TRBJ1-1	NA	CATLGQRVNTEAFF	TGTGCCACCCTAGGGCAGCGGGTGAACACTGAAGCTTTCTTT
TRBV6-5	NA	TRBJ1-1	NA	CASSYSKSGGTEAFF	TGTGCCAGCAGTTACTCGAAATCGGGAGGCACTGAAGCTTTCTTT
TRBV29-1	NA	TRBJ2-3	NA	CSGNGGMDTQYF	TGCAGCGGGAATGGGGGGATGGATACGCAGTATTTT
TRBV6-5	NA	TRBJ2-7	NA	CASSYENGGEQYF	TGTGCCAGCAGTTACGAGAACGGCGGCGAGCAGTACTTC
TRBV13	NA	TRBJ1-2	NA	CASSENYGYTF	TGTGCCAGCAGCGAGAACTATGGCTACACCTTC
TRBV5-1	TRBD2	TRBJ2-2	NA	CASSLAISGGTSGTGELFF	TGCGCCAGCAGCTTGGCCATATCTGGTGGGACTAGCGGTACCGGGGAGCTGTTTTTT
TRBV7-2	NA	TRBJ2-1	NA	CASSLAGQFDEQFF	TGTGCCAGCAGCTTGGCGGGACAGTTTGATGAGCAGTTCTTC
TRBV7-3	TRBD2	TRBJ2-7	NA	CASSLSPLAGAYEQYF	TGTGCCAGCAGCTTATCACCCTTAGCGGGAGCCTACGAGCAGTACTTC
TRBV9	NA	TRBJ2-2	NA	CASSVSSPNTGELFF	TGTGCCAGCAGTGTTAGCTCACCGAACACCGGGGAGCTGTTTTTT
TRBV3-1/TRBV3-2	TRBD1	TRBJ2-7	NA	CASSPDWWGQPNYEQYF	TGTGCCAGCAGCCCTGATTGGTGGGGACAGCCGAACTACGAGCAGTACTTC
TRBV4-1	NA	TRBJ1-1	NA	CASSQGVMAFF	TGCGCCAGCAGCCAAGGAGTAATGGCTTTCTTT
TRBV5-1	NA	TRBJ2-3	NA	CASKARAWADTQYF	TGCGCCAGCAAGGCGAGGGCTTGGGCAGATACGCAGTATTTT
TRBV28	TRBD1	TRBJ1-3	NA	CASRSDRVPGNTIYF	TGTGCCAGCAGGTCTGACAGGGTGCCAGGAAACACCATATATTTT
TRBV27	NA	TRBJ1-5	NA	CASKKGGGLSNQPQHF	TGTGCCAGCAAAAAGGGGGGGGGCCTGAGCAATCAGCCCCAGCATTTT
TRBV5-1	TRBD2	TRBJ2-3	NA	CASSLQGLAAGGGDTQYF	TGCGCCAGCAGCTTGCAAGGACTAGCGGCCGGGGGTGGAGATACGCAGTATTTT
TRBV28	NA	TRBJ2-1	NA	CASSNGRGRNEQFF	TGTGCCAGCAGCAATGGTAGGGGCCGTAATGAGCAGTTCTTC
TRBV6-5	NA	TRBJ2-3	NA	CASRLGTLATDTQYF	TGTGCCAGCAGGCTCGGGACTCTAGCGACAGATACGCAGTATTTT
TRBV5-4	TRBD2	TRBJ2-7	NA	CASRTGTSGDSYEQYF	TGTGCCAGCAGAACCGGGACTAGCGGGGACTCCTACGAGCAGTACTTC
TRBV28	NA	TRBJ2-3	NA	CASSRAPDTQYF	TGTGCCAGCAGCCGAGCCCCAGATACGCAGTATTTT
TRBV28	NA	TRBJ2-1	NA	CASSARGIYNEQFF	TGTGCCAGCAGTGCGAGAGGAATCTACAATGAGCAGTTCTTC
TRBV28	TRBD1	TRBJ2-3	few	CASSLYLAGGLDTQYF	TGTGCCAGCAGTTTATACCTGGCAGGGGGCTTAGATACGCAGTATTTT
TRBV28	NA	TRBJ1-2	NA	CASSLLSGYGYTF	TGTGCCAGCAGTTTATTGTCAGGTTATGGCTACACCTTC
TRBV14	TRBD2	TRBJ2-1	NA	CASRYSGSSYNEQFF	TGTGCCAGCAGGTATAGCGGGAGCTCCTACAATGAGCAGTTCTTC
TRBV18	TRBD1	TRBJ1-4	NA	CASSPKTGPANEKLFF	TGTGCCAGCTCACCAAAGACAGGGCCGGCTAATGAAAAACTGTTTTTT
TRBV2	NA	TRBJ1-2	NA	CASRLDSGVGYGYTF	TGTGCCAGCAGACTCGATTCTGGAGTGGGCTATGGCTACACCTTC
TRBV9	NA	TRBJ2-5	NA	CASSPAAGRGETQYF	TGTGCCAGCAGCCCTGCTGCGGGACGAGGAGAGACCCAGTACTTC
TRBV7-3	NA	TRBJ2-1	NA	CASSLGGLIRNEQFF	TGTGCCAGCAGCTTAGGCGGGTTGATACGGAATGAGCAGTTCTTC
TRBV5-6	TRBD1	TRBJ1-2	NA	CASSRTGLGGYTF	TGTGCCAGCAGCCGGACAGGGCTGGGGGGCTACACCTTC
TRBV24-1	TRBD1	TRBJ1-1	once	CATSDETGGYTEAFF	TGTGCCACCAGTGATGAGACAGGGGGTTATACTGAAGCTTTCTTT
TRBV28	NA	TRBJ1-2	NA	CASSYPGGRDNYGYTF	TGTGCCAGCAGCTATCCTGGGGGCAGGGACAACTATGGCTACACCTTC
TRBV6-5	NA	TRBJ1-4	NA	CASSDRSTNEKLFF	TGTGCCAGCAGCGACAGGTCAACTAATGAAAAACTGTTTTTT
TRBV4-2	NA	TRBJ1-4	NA	CASRPDSSNEKLFF	TGTGCCAGCAGACCGGACAGTAGTAATGAAAAACTGTTTTTT